What follows describes a single T cell receptor beta chain. As yet, its antigen is unknown. This table comes from immunoSEQ multiplex PCR, and its TCRdb copy is limited to in-frame clones, with some not included. The profile shows 65,000 to 75,000 clones, 74% of them singletons. Expansion of antigen-specific CD4+ T cells with viral peptide pools was carried out by the ViraFEST assay before sequencing. Subsequent to a culture period of under twelve days, CD4+ T cells were isolated. Participants were vaccinated with two doses of either the BNT162b2 or mRNA-1273 vaccine. Days 3 and 7 were when half the medium was replaced with IL-2 medium. The data derive from a study of vaccination effects on CD4 cells after COVID-19. Study details: Post-vaccine sample collection fell at a median of 72 days after the second dose.

The germline V and J ends were trimmed by 1 base and 1 base, with 8 bases remaining between them. The CDR3 consists of 15 residues. CDR1 is SGHRS, CDR2 YFSETQ, per germline. Study-wide results and caveats: Only a few convalescent patients and no early post-infection timepoints featured in the study.

The TCR sequence derives from a human donor who received a COVID-19 vaccine. The genes are TRBV5-1 and TRBJ2-2; D possibly corresponds to TRBD2 (6 bases). The source material was CD4+ T cells from PBMCs cultured with HCoV-229E spike peptides, sampled after COVID-19 vaccination. The CDR3 DNA is TGCGCCAGCAGCTTGAGAGCGGGGAACACCGGGGAGCTGTTTTTT. Encoded protein: CASSLRAGNTGELFF. Full variable domain (remainder filled in from reference TRBV5-1 and TRBJ2-2): KAGVTQTPRYLIKTRGQQVTLSCSPISGHRSVSWYQQTPGQGLQFLFEYFSETQRNKGNFPGRFSGRQFSNSRSEMNVSTLELGDSALYLCASSLRAGNTGELFFGEGSRLTVL.